Shown below are 13 T cell receptor beta chains from a single sample sequenced in a study of cytomegalovirus exposure and HLA in healthy donors (TCRdb year 2017). Libraries were prepared through the immunoSEQ multiplex PCR assay. TCRdb's version of the immuneACCESS table is confined to in-frame rearrangements and falls short of the full clone set. An unresolved V gene accounts for under half of the shortfall where checked; the remainder is of unknown origin. In this sample the table shows about 220,000 clones, roughly 83% of which occur a single time. Around an eighth of the sample goes to the ten largest clones. Sequences were obtained from PBMCs. The receptors stem from a woman in her 30s in good health and CMV-seropositive.

V usage is TRBV25-1 and J usage is TRBJ1-1; maybe TRBD1 (5 bases). This CDR3 is 13 amino acids long. The ends were cut back, 7 bases at V and 5 bases at J, with 14 bases in the middle. In germline, CDR1 is MGHDK, CDR2 SYGVNS. The CDR3 DNA sequence: TGTGCCAGCACCGCTAGGGGAAAGACTGAAGCTTTCTTT. It encodes CASTARGKTEAFF.

The chain links TRBV29-1 to TRBJ2-5; 10 bases fit TRBD1. Germline V gives CDR1 SQVTM, CDR2 ANQGSEA. The ends lost 4 bases at V and 5 bases at J; junction bases unmatched: 4. The CDR3 runs to 13 residues. CDR3 loop: CSVGGQGRETQYF. The CDR3 nucleotides read TGCAGCGTTGGGGGACAGGGGAGGGAGACCCAGTACTTC. Using reference TRBV29-1 and TRBJ2-5 for the parts outside the CDR3, the full variable domain is SAVISQKPSRDICQRGTSLTIQCQVDSQVTMMFWYRQQPGQSLTLIATANQGSEATYESGFVIDKFPISRPNLTFSTLTVSNMSPEDSSIYLCSVGGQGRETQYFGPGTRLLVL.

This clone has only a few counts. The genes are TRBV10-1 and TRBJ2-7, with 7 bases fitting TRBD1. There are 13 residues in the CDR3. The V segment lost 4 bases and the J segment 3 bases; nucleotides outside the gene matches: 3. Per the germline V gene, CDR1 is WNHNN and CDR2 is SYGVQD (reference sequence). For the CDR3, the DNA is TGCGCCAGCAGTGCGGGACAGTTCTACGAGCAGTACTTC. This sequence encodes CASSAGQFYEQYF.

The gene calls are TRBV2 and TRBJ1-1; D is uncertain. Per germline, CDR1 SNHLY and CDR2 FYNNEI. CDR3 length equals 14 residues. V shed 1 base and J shed 0 bases, with 6 bases lying between them. Here the CDR3 reads CASSEERVNTEAFF. The DNA of the CDR3 is TGTGCCAGCAGTGAAGAAAGGGTGAACACTGAAGCTTTCTTT.

This rearrangement joins TRBV2 to TRBJ2-2; 12 bases are a match to TRBD2. The V segment lost 6 bases and the J segment 1 base; nucleotides outside the gene matches: 0. The CDR3 runs 15 residues. CDR1 is SNHLY and CDR2 is FYNNEI in the germline V gene. This chain's CDR3 is CASRGLAGNTGELFF. CDR3 in DNA: TGTGCCAGCAGGGGACTAGCGGGGAACACCGGGGAGCTGTTTTTT.

The rearrangement uses TRBV11-2 and TRBJ2-3; D is undetermined. The CDR3 spans 14 residues. Per the germline V gene, CDR1 is SGHAT and CDR2 is FQNNGV. The ends were cut back, 5 bases at V and 4 bases at J, with 13 bases in the middle. CDR3 sequence reads: CASSALKGPDTQYF. The CDR3 DNA sequence: TGTGCCAGCAGCGCCTTAAAGGGCCCAGATACGCAGTATTTT.

This clone was seen only once. The V and J genes are TRBV11-3 and TRBJ2-1; 9 bases fit TRBD2. The V and J ends lost 4 bases and 8 bases, in that order; junction bases with no gene match: 9. CDR1 is SGHNT and CDR2 is YENEEA in the germline V gene. This CDR3 is built from 15 residues. The CDR3 DNA reads TGTGCCAGCAGCTCCGGTAGCGGGAGAGTGTATGAGCAGTTCTTC. It yields the protein CASSSGSGRVYEQFF.

This rearrangement joins TRBV29-1 to TRBJ2-5; D is unresolved. CDR1 is SQVTM, CDR2 ANQGSEA, per germline. This CDR3 comprises 10 residues. The ends were cut back, 8 bases at V and 4 bases at J, with 8 bases in the middle. CDR3 coding DNA: TGCAGCTTCGCAGCAGAGACCCAGTACTTC. Protein sequence: CSFAAETQYF. Full variable domain (outside the CDR3, taken from reference TRBV29-1 and TRBJ2-5): SAVISQKPSRDICQRGTSLTIQCQVDSQVTMMFWYRQQPGQSLTLIATANQGSEATYESGFVIDKFPISRPNLTFSTLTVSNMSPEDSSIYLCSFAAETQYFGPGTRLLVL.

This sequence joins TRBV25-1 and TRBJ1-4; no definite D call. The CDR3 is made up of 16 amino acids. Germline CDR1 is MGHDK and CDR2 is SYGVNS. Trimming left V 4 bases short and J 0 bases short, with 12 bases between. DNA for the CDR3: TGTGCCAGCAGTGGCAGGAGATATGCAACTAATGAAAAACTGTTTTTT. It specifies CASSGRRYATNEKLFF.

This chain uses TRBV7-9 with TRBJ2-7; 8 positions match TRBD1. This CDR3 has 13 amino acids. Germline V gene lookup returns CDR1 SEHNR and CDR2 FQNEAQ (reference sequence). V lost 8 bases and J lost 5; bases outside the gene matches: 8. The CDR3 is CASYRQGAHEQYF. For the CDR3, the DNA is TGTGCCAGCTACCGTCAGGGGGCCCACGAGCAGTACTTC.

The chain joins TRBV27 to TRBJ1-1; D call uncertain. The CDR3 runs to 16 residues. The germline V gene encodes CDR1 MNHEY and CDR2 SMNVEV (reference sequence). Trimming removed 3 bases at V and 2 bases at J, with 16 bases between. The CDR3 nucleotides read TGTGCCAGCAGTTTGGTAGGGCAAAATCGCAACACTGAAGCTTTCTTT. This translates into CASSLVGQNRNTEAFF.

The chain joins TRBV10-3 to TRBJ1-1; no definite D call. This CDR3 is built from 11 residues. Deletions cut 6 bases from V and 5 bases from J, with 7 bases between. Germline loops: CDR1 ENHRY, CDR2 SYGVKD. The CDR3: CAIRRETEAFF. The CDR3 DNA sequence: TGTGCCATCAGAAGGGAGACTGAAGCTTTCTTT.

The gene calls are TRBV28 and TRBJ1-1; D call uncertain. V lost 8 bases, J lost 2 bases, and 9 bases lay in between. Per the germline V gene, CDR1 is MDHEN and CDR2 is SYDVKM. The CDR3 runs to 12 residues. The CDR3 DNA is TGTGCCAGCGCGGAAGGAAACACTGAAGCTTTCTTT. Its translation: CASAEGNTEAFF. Looking up the rest from reference TRBV28 and TRBJ1-1 gives the full variable domain: DVKVTQSSRYLVKRTGEKVFLECVQDMDHENMFWYRQDPGLGLRLIYFSYDVKMKEKGDIPEGYSVSREKKERFSLILESASTNQTSMYLCASAEGNTEAFFGQGTRLTVV.